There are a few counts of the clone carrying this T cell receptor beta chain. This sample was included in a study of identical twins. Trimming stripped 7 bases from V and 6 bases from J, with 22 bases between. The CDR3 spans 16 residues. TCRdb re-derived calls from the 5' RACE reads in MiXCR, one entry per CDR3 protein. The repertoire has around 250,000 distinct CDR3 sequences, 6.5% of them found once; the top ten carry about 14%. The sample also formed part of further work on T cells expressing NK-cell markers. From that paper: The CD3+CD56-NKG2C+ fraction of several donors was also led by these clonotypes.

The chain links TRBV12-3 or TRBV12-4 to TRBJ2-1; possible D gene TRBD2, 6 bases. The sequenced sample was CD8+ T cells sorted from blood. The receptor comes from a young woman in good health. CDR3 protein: CASTLFPGGVRNEQFF. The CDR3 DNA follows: TGTGCCAGCACCCTTTTCCCCGGGGGAGTACGCAATGAGCAGTTCTTC.